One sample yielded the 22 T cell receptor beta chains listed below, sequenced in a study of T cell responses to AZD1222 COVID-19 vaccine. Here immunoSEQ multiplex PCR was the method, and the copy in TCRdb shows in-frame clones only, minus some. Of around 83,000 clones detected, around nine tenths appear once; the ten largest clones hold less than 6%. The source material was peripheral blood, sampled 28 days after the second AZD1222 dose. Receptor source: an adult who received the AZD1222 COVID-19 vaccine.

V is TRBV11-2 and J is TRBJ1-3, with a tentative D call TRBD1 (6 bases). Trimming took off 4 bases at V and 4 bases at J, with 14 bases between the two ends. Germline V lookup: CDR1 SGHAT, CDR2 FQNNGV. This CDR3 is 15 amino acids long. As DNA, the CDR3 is TGTGCCAGCAGCTCACAGGGAATAGGAGGAAACACCATATATTTT. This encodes CASSSQGIGGNTIYF.

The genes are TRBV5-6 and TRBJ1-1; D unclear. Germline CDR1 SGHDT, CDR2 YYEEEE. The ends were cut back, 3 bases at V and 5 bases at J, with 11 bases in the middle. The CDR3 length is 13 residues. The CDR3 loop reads CASSYPGLTEAFF. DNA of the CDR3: TGTGCCAGCAGCTACCCCGGGTTGACTGAAGCTTTCTTT. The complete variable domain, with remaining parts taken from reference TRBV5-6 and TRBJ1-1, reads DAGVTQSPTHLIKTRGQQVTLRCSPKSGHDTVSWYQQALGQGPQFIFQYYEEEERQRGNFPDRFSGHQFPNYSSELNVNALLLGDSALYLCASSYPGLTEAFFGQGTRLTVV.

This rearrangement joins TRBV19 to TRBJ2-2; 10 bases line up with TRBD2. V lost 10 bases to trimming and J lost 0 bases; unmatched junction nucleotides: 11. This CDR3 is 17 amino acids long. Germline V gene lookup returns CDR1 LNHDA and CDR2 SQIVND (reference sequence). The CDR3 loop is CATREASGGANTGELFF. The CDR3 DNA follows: TGTGCCACTCGGGAGGCTAGCGGGGGAGCGAACACCGGGGAGCTGTTTTTT.

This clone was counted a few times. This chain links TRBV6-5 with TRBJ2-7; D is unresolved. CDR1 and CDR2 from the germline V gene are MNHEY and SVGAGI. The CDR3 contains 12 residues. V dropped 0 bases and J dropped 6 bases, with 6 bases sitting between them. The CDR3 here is CASSYSFGEQYF. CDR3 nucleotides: TGTGCCAGCAGTTACTCGTTTGGCGAGCAGTACTTC.

The DNA of the CDR3 is TGTGCCAGCAGTGGCCCCTACTACCAGGGGAGGAGTGGGAGCAATCAGCCCCAGCATTTT. Amino acids: CASSGPYYQGRSGSNQPQHF. The chain has TRBV6-1 and TRBJ1-5; D is perhaps TRBD1 (6 bases). CDR1 MNHNS and CDR2 SASEGT come from the germline V gene. The CDR3 contains 20 residues. V was trimmed by 4 bases and J by 1 base, leaving 26 bases between them.

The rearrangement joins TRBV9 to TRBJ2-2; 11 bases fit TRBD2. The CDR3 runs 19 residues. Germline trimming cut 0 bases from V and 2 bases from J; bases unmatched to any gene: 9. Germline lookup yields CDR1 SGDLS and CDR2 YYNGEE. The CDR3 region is CASSVEIVAGGINTGELFF. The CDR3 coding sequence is TGTGCCAGCAGCGTAGAAATTGTAGCGGGGGGGATAAACACCGGGGAGCTGTTTTTT.

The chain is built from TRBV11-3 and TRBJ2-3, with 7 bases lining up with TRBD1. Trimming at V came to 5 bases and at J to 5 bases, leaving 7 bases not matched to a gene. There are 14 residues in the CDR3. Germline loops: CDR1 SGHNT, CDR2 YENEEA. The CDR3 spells CASSPTGSGDTQYF. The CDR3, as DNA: TGTGCCAGCAGCCCGACAGGGAGCGGAGATACGCAGTATTTT.

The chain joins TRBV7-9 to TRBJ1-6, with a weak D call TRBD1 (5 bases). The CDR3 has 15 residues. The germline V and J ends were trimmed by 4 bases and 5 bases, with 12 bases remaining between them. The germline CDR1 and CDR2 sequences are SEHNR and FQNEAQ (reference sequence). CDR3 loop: CASSSQGFDNSPLHF. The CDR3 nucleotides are TGTGCCAGCAGCTCGCAGGGTTTTGATAATTCACCCCTCCACTTT.

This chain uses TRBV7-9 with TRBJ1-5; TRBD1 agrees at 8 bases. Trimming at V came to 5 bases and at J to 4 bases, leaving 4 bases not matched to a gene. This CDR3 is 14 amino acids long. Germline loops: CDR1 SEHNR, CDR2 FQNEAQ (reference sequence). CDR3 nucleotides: TGTGCCAGCAGCCGGACAGGGTCAAATCAGCCCCAGCATTTT. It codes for CASSRTGSNQPQHF.

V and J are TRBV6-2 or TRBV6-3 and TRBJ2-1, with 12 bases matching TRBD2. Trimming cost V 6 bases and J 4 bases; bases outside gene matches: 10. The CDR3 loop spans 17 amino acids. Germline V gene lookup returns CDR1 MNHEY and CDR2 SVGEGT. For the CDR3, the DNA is TGTGCCAGCAGCCCTAGCGGGGGGGCCCCGGGGTACAATGAGCAGTTCTTC. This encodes CASSPSGGAPGYNEQFF.

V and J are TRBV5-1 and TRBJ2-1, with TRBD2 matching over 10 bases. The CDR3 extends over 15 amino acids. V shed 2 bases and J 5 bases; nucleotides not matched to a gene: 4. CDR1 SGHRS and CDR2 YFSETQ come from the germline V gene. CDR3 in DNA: TGCGCCAGCAGCTTTTCTAGCGGGGGCCACAATGAGCAGTTCTTC. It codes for CASSFSSGGHNEQFF.

CDR3: CASSTGTGEFSDTQYF. Here the CDR3 DNA reads TGCGCCAGCAGTACCGGGACAGGAGAATTTTCAGATACGCAGTATTTT. The chain couples TRBV5-1 to TRBJ2-3, with TRBD1 identical over 8 bases. The V and J ends lost 5 bases and 4 bases, in that order; junction bases with no gene match: 12. CDR3 size: 16 residues. Germline V CDR1 and CDR2: SGHRS, YFSETQ.

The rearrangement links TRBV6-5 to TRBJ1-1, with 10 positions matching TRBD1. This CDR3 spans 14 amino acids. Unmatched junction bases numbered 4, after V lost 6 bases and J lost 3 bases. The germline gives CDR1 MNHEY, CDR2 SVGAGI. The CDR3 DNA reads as TGTGCCAGCAGCTGGACAGGGGGAGACACTGAAGCTTTCTTT. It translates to CASSWTGGDTEAFF.

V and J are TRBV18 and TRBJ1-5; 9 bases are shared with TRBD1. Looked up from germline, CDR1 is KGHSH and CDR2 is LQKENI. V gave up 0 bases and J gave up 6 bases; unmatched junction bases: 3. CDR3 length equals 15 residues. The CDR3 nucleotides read TGTGCCAGCTCACCACCGGGACAGGGCAGTCAGCCCCAGCATTTT. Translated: CASSPPGQGSQPQHF.

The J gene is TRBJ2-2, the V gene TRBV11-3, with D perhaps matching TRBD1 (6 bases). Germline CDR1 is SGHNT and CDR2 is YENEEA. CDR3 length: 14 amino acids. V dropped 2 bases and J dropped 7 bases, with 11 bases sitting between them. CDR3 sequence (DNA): TGTGCCAGCAGCTTAAACAGGGCGGGCGGGGAGCTGTTTTTT. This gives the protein CASSLNRAGGELFF.

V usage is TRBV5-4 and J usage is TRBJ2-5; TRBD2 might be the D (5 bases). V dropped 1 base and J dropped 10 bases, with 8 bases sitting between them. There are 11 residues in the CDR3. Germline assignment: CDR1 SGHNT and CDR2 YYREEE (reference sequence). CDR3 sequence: CASSLSGIQYF. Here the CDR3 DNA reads TGTGCCAGCAGCTTGTCGGGGATCCAGTACTTC.

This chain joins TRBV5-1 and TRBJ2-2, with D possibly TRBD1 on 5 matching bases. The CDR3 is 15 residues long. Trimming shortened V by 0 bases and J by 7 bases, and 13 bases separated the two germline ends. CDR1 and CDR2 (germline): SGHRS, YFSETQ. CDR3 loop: CASSLASGYGGELFF. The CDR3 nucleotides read TGCGCCAGCAGCTTGGCATCAGGGTATGGCGGGGAGCTGTTTTTT. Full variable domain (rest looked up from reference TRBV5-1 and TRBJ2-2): KAGVTQTPRYLIKTRGQQVTLSCSPISGHRSVSWYQQTPGQGLQFLFEYFSETQRNKGNFPGRFSGRQFSNSRSEMNVSTLELGDSALYLCASSLASGYGGELFFGEGSRLTVL.

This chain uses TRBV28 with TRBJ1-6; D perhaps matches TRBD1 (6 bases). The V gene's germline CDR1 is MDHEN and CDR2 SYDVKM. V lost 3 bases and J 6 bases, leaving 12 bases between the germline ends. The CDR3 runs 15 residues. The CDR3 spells CASSLAGARNSPLHF. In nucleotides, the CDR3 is TGTGCCAGCAGTTTGGCGGGGGCGCGTAATTCACCCCTCCACTTT.

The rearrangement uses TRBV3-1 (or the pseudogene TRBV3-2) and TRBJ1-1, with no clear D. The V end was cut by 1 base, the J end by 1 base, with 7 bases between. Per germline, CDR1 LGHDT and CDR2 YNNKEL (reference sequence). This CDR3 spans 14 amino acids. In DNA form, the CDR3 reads TGTGCCAGCAGCCAAGCTCAGAAGAACACTGAAGCTTTCTTT. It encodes CASSQAQKNTEAFF.

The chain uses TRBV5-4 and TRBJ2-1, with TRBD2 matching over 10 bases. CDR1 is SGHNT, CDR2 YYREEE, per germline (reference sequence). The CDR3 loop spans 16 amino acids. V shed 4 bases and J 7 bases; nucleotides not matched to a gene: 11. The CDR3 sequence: CASSLGIGSGGNEQFF. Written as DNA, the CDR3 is TGTGCCAGCAGCCTGGGTATTGGTAGCGGGGGGAATGAGCAGTTCTTC. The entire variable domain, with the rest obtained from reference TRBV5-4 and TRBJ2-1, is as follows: ETGVTQSPTHLIKTRGQQVTLRCSSQSGHNTVSWYQQALGQGPQFIFQYYREEENGRGNFPPRFSGLQFPNYSSELNVNALELDDSALYLCASSLGIGSGGNEQFFGPGTRLTVL.

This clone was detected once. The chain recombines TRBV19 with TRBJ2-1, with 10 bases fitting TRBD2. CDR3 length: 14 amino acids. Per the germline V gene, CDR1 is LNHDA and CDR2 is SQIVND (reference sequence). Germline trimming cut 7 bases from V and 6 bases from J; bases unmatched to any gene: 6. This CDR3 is CASTGTSVSNEQFF. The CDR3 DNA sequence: TGTGCCAGTACCGGGACTAGCGTCTCCAATGAGCAGTTCTTC.

Written as DNA, the CDR3 is TGCGCCAGCAGCCAAAAGGGACAGGGTCTCTCACCCCTCCACTTT. Amino acid sequence: CASSQKGQGLSPLHF. This chain uses TRBV4-3 with TRBJ1-6, with 9 positions matching TRBD1. Germline CDR1 is LGHNA and CDR2 is YSLEER. The CDR3 is 15 residues long. V lost 2 bases to trimming and J lost 10 bases; unmatched junction nucleotides: 6.